These 30 T cell receptor beta chains came from one sample sequenced in a study. Using its own MiXCR run on the RT-PCR reads, TCRdb lists one record per CDR3 protein. The sample lists 650,000 to 800,000 distinct CDR3 sequences, 13% to 15% occurring once. Input material: memory CD4+ T cells from blood. The source of these receptors is a female donor in good health, serving as a healthy control.

CDR3 DNA: TGTGCCAGCAGTATCCAACAAGGTTTCGAGCAGTACTTC. Translated, it gives CASSIQQGFEQYF. The genes are TRBV28 and TRBJ2-7; no clear D. Trimming cost V 5 bases and J 6 bases, with 14 bases left between them. The CDR3 extends over 13 amino acids. CDR1 is MDHEN, CDR2 SYDVKM, per germline.

At least ten counts were recorded for this clonotype. CDR3 sequence: CASSQERGIHEQYF. Written as DNA, the CDR3 is TGTGCCAGCAGCCAAGAGAGGGGGATTCACGAGCAGTACTTC. The rearrangement links TRBV3-1 to TRBJ2-7, with a tentative D call TRBD1 (6 bases). CDR1 and CDR2 (germline): LGHDT, YNNKEL (reference sequence). This CDR3 is built from 14 residues. V lost 0 bases, J lost 5 bases, and 11 bases lay in between.

This clonotype was picked up a small number of times. The genes are TRBV18 and TRBJ2-7; D is uncertain. Germline V gives CDR1 KGHSH, CDR2 LQKENI. This CDR3 contains 13 residues. V dropped 3 bases and J dropped 2 bases, with 8 bases sitting between them. CDR3 amino acids: CASSPNRAYEQYF. CDR3 nucleotides: TGTGCCAGCTCACCTAATCGCGCCTACGAGCAGTACTTC.

This clonotype showed up many times. The chain has TRBV20-1 and TRBJ1-2; 8 bases agree with TRBD1. CDR1 and CDR2 (germline): DFQATT, SNEGSKA (reference sequence). The V segment lost 5 bases and the J segment 4 bases; nucleotides outside the gene matches: 3. This CDR3 spans 12 amino acids. The CDR3 DNA reads as TGCAGTGCTTCCGGGACAGGCTATGGCTACACCTTC. Translated: CSASGTGYGYTF.

This clonotype was seen at least ten times. The chain employs TRBV4-3 and TRBJ1-2; 7 bases map to TRBD1. The junction had 3 bases not matched to a gene; V was cut back by 1 base and J by 4 bases. The germline gives CDR1 LGHNA, CDR2 YSLEER. This CDR3 has 14 residues. The CDR3 DNA follows: TGCGCCAGCAGCCAAGGGGACAGAACCTATGGCTACACCTTC. Translated, it gives CASSQGDRTYGYTF.

This clonotype has a count of ten or more. The chain carries TRBV18 and TRBJ1-1; D may be TRBD1 (5 bases). The germline V and J ends were trimmed by 3 bases and 5 bases, with 19 bases remaining between them. In germline, CDR1 is KGHSH, CDR2 LQKENI. The CDR3 covers 16 residues. CDR3 sequence reads: CASSPPSSPGGTEAFF. The DNA of the CDR3 is TGTGCCAGCTCACCCCCCTCTAGCCCCGGGGGAACTGAAGCTTTCTTT.

V is TRBV5-4 and J is TRBJ1-1; D perhaps matches TRBD1 (6 bases). Germline CDR1 is SGHNT and CDR2 is YYREEE (reference sequence). This CDR3 has 15 amino acids. Trimming stripped 0 bases from V and 1 base from J, with 10 bases between. The CDR3 DNA follows: TGTGCCAGCAGCTTGGCCAAGACAGGGAACACTGAAGCTTTCTTT. Encoded protein: CASSLAKTGNTEAFF.

This clonotype came up many times. This chain links TRBV7-2 with TRBJ2-5; 10 bases are a match to TRBD2. The V gene end was trimmed by 5 bases and the J gene end by 8 bases; junction bases not matched to a gene: 11. In germline, CDR1 is SGHTA, CDR2 FQGNSA. The CDR3 is 15 residues long. The CDR3 loop reads CASSPEGTSVITQYF. DNA of the CDR3: TGTGCCAGCAGCCCCGAGGGGACTAGCGTAATTACCCAGTACTTC.

This clonotype was observed a few times. The gene calls are TRBV20-1 and TRBJ2-1; no definite D call. The CDR3 has 8 residues. Germline lookup yields CDR1 DFQATT and CDR2 SNEGSKA (reference sequence). CDR3 sequence (DNA): TGCGGCTTTAATGAGCAGTTCTTC. As protein: CGFNEQFF.

About this clonotype: A much larger clone differs by one base, so this may be a read error. The V gene is TRBV20-1, the J gene TRBJ2-3, with 8 bases matching TRBD2. The CDR3 is 14 amino acids. CDR1 is DFQATT and CDR2 is SNEGSKA in the germline V gene (reference sequence). CDR3 DNA sequence: TGCGGTGCTCCCGGGGTAGCGGGGACAGATACGCAGTATTTT. Protein sequence: CGAPGVAGTDTQYF.

This clonotype was observed a handful of times. J is TRBJ2-5 and V is TRBV5-5; 8 bases are a match to TRBD1. This CDR3 has 13 amino acids. The V gene's germline CDR1 is SGHKS and CDR2 YYEKEE (reference sequence). J was trimmed by 7 bases and V by 2 bases; bases with no gene match: 4. CDR3 sequence (DNA): TGTGCCAGCAGCTTTGGACAGGGCGGGACCCAGTACTTC. Translating it yields CASSFGQGGTQYF. The entire variable domain, with the rest obtained from reference TRBV5-5 and TRBJ2-5, is as follows: DAGVTQSPTHLIKTRGQQVTLRCSPISGHKSVSWYQQVLGQGPQFIFQYYEKEERGRGNFPDRFSARQFPNYSSELNVNALLLGDSALYLCASSFGQGGTQYFGPGTRLLVL.

This clonotype appeared a few times. This chain joins TRBV10-3 and TRBJ2-5, with TRBD1 identical over 10 bases. V dropped 4 bases and J dropped 4; count of bases not matched to a gene: 0. The CDR3 is made up of 13 amino acids. From germline, CDR1 is ENHRY and CDR2 SYGVKD. The CDR3 DNA reads as TGTGCCATCAGTGGGGACAGGGGAGAGACCCAGTACTTC. Translating gives CAISGDRGETQYF.

This clonotype was detected a few times. The chain links TRBV27 to TRBJ2-7; a possible D gene is TRBD2 (5 bases). This CDR3 has 15 residues. Trimming left V 1 base short and J 3 bases short, with 13 bases between. Germline CDR1 MNHEY, CDR2 SMNVEV (reference sequence). In nucleotides, the CDR3 is TGTGCCAGCAGTTTATATGGACTGCAGATCTACGAGCAGTACTTC. It yields the protein CASSLYGLQIYEQYF.

The rearrangement uses TRBV29-1 and TRBJ2-7; D uncertain. V lost 4 bases to trimming and J lost 6 bases, with 16 bases between them. CDR3 length equals 13 residues. The germline V gene encodes CDR1 SQVTM and CDR2 ANQGSEA. The CDR3 sequence is CSVGKTKSSEQYF. For the CDR3, the DNA is TGCAGCGTTGGGAAGACAAAGAGTAGCGAGCAGTACTTC.

The chain recombines TRBV5-1 with TRBJ2-3; the D gene is possibly TRBD2 (6 bases). Germline CDR1 SGHRS, CDR2 YFSETQ. The length of the CDR3 is 16 residues. The ends were cut back, 0 bases at V and 0 bases at J, with 11 bases in the middle. The CDR3: CASSLAYSGSTDTQYF. For the CDR3, the DNA is TGCGCCAGCAGCTTGGCTTATAGCGGAAGCACAGATACGCAGTATTTT.

This clonotype was found many times. This chain joins TRBV24-1 and TRBJ1-1; D perhaps matches TRBD1 (5 bases). The V end lost 3 bases, the J end lost 10 bases, and 11 bases lay between the germline ends. The CDR3 covers 12 residues. The germline gives CDR1 KGHDR, CDR2 SFDVKD. The CDR3 DNA reads as TGTGCCACCAGTGATAACGGGGCTCGAGCTTTCTTT. Encoded protein: CATSDNGARAFF.

At least ten counts were recorded for this clonotype. The chain has TRBV27 and TRBJ2-5, with a possible D match to TRBD1 (6 bases). From germline, CDR1 is MNHEY and CDR2 SMNVEV (reference sequence). The CDR3 extends over 16 amino acids. V lost 4 bases to trimming and J lost 0 bases, with 15 bases between them. CDR3 sequence reads: CASSSTGHRYQETQYF. CDR3 nucleotides: TGTGCCAGCAGTTCAACAGGGCACCGTTACCAAGAGACCCAGTACTTC.

The chain uses TRBV28 and TRBJ1-5; D possibly corresponds to TRBD1 (6 bases). There are 14 residues in the CDR3. The germline V and J ends were trimmed by 5 bases and 5 bases, with 13 bases remaining between them. Germline CDR1 reads MDHEN; CDR2 reads SYDVKM. Here the CDR3 DNA reads TGTGCCAGCAGTGGAGGGGGATGGGATCAGCCCCAGCATTTT. Translated, it gives CASSGGGWDQPQHF.

On this clonotype itself: A much larger clone lies one base from this, so it may be a read error. V gene TRBV7-2 combines with J gene TRBJ1-5; D is perhaps TRBD1 (5 bases). This CDR3 region has 13 residues. Germline values: CDR1 SGHTA, CDR2 FQGNSA. V lost 1 base and J 7 bases, leaving 8 bases between the germline ends. In nucleotides, the CDR3 is TGTGCCAGCAGCTTAGAAGAGGGGCAGCCCCAGCATTTT. It translates to CASSLEEGQPQHF.

This rearrangement joins TRBV29-1 to TRBJ2-3, with 14 bases identical to TRBD2. The germline V gene encodes CDR1 SQVTM and CDR2 ANQGSEA. This CDR3 spans 15 amino acids. J was trimmed by 3 bases and V by 6 bases; bases with no gene match: 5. CDR3 sequence (DNA): TGCAGCGTCCGAGGGACTAGCGGGGGTACAGATACGCAGTATTTT. Amino acid sequence: CSVRGTSGGTDTQYF.

This clonotype was seen only a few times. J is TRBJ1-2 and V is TRBV2; 7 bases line up with TRBD1. The CDR3 length is 16 residues. With 4 bases clipped from V and 8 bases from J, the junction kept 16 bases outside the gene matches. From germline, CDR1 is SNHLY and CDR2 FYNNEI. This chain's CDR3 is CASSGTGVASSGGYTF. The CDR3 nucleotides read TGTGCCAGCAGTGGAACAGGGGTAGCATCTAGCGGCGGCTACACCTTC.

V gene TRBV20-1 combines with J gene TRBJ1-2; no reliable D call. The CDR3 loop spans 14 amino acids. Trimming shortened V by 0 bases and J by 2 bases, and 10 bases separated the two germline ends. CDR1 is DFQATT, CDR2 SNEGSKA, per germline (reference sequence). CDR3 residues: CSARDTYVNYGYTF. The CDR3 nucleotides are TGCAGTGCTAGAGATACATACGTAAACTATGGCTACACCTTC.

The rearrangement uses TRBV4-2 and TRBJ2-5, with D perhaps TRBD1 or TRBD2 (6 bases each). The germline gives CDR1 LGHNA, CDR2 YNFKEQ. Trimming took 4 bases from V and 5 from J, leaving 20 bases between them. The CDR3 spans 16 residues. In nucleotides, the CDR3 is TGTGCCAGCAGCCGAGGGATGGGGGGCGAGGTTGAGACCCAGTACTTC. It yields the protein CASSRGMGGEVETQYF.

Ten or more counts support this clonotype. This chain connects TRBV20-1 to TRBJ1-6; 10 bases fit TRBD1. Germline values: CDR1 DFQATT, CDR2 SNEGSKA (reference sequence). The V and J ends lost 1 base and 5 bases, in that order; junction bases with no gene match: 5. The CDR3 is 16 residues long. CDR3 DNA: TGCAGTGCTAGAGTGACAGGGGGCATCGATAATTCACCCCTCCACTTT. It specifies CSARVTGGIDNSPLHF.

The chain employs TRBV20-1 and TRBJ2-1, with 12 bases aligning to TRBD2. Germline trimming cut 0 bases from V and 9 bases from J; bases unmatched to any gene: 6. CDR1 and CDR2 from the germline V gene are DFQATT and SNEGSKA (reference sequence). The CDR3 consists of 15 residues. The CDR3 sequence: CSARDRRLAGVEQFF. CDR3 in DNA: TGCAGTGCTAGAGATCGGAGACTAGCGGGGGTTGAGCAGTTCTTC.

This clonotype was picked up many times. V usage is TRBV12-3 or TRBV12-4 and J usage is TRBJ1-1; no clear D. The CDR3 length is 13 residues. Trimming stripped 3 bases from V and 0 bases from J, with 5 bases between. For the CDR3, the DNA is TGTGCCAGCAGTTTGGACTTGAACACTGAAGCTTTCTTT. Its translation is CASSLDLNTEAFF.

This clonotype was counted many times. The chain combines TRBV12-3 or TRBV12-4 with TRBJ1-2, with a possible D match to TRBD1 (6 bases). Between the trimmed V and J ends, which lost 2 bases and 3 bases, there was a span of 13 bases. The CDR3 length is 15 residues. The CDR3 loop reads CASSLWGARDYGYTF. The CDR3 DNA sequence: TGTGCCAGCAGTTTATGGGGGGCGAGGGACTATGGCTACACCTTC.

This clonotype appeared many times. V is TRBV4-1 and J is TRBJ1-5; unclear D gene. The V end was cut by 6 bases, the J end by 0 bases, with 12 bases between. The germline V gene encodes CDR1 MGHRA and CDR2 YSYEKL. The CDR3 consists of 15 residues. CDR3 coding DNA: TGCGCCAGCAGTGACCAGGTAAATAGCAATCAGCCCCAGCATTTT. This gives the protein CASSDQVNSNQPQHF.

The V and J genes are TRBV4-1 and TRBJ2-5; 8 bases agree with TRBD1. Germline V CDR1 and CDR2: MGHRA, YSYEKL. This CDR3 is 14 amino acids long. V lost 2 bases and J lost 1; bases outside the gene matches: 0. The CDR3 spells CASSQQGAQETQYF. CDR3 coding DNA: TGCGCCAGCAGCCAACAGGGGGCCCAAGAGACCCAGTACTTC.

The chain recombines TRBV20-1 with TRBJ2-7; D not resolved. The germline V gene has CDR1 DFQATT and CDR2 SNEGSKA (reference sequence). Trimming removed 3 bases at V and 7 bases at J, with 13 bases between. The CDR3 is 12 residues long. The CDR3 DNA sequence: TGCAGTGCTAGGAGTCTGTCCGGGGAGCAGTACTTC. Translated: CSARSLSGEQYF.